The rows below give T cell receptor beta chains drawn from one sample of a study of cytomegalovirus exposure and HLA in healthy donors. TCRdb's table, derived via immunoSEQ multiplex PCR, lists solely in-frame clones and lacks some. The repertoire holds around 210,000 clones, roughly three quarters seen once, with roughly 0.4% in the top ten. The sequencing input was PBMCs. All receptors derive from a male donor in good health and CMV-seropositive. Each CDR3 is given with its conserved first and last residue. The D gene is left open where the match is weak. Clone size, where shown, is once, few, many, or a class for clones that have expanded.

CDR3aa,CDR3nt,abundance,j_gene,d_gene,v_gene
CASSGQGTETQYF,TGTGCCAGCAGTGGACAGGGGACGGAGACCCAGTACTTC,once,TRBJ2-5,TRBD1,TRBV6-1
CASREGTGSREQYF,TGTGCCAGCAGAGAGGGGACTGGCTCCCGCGAGCAGTACTTC,-,TRBJ2-7,-,TRBV28
CSSIQGTDTQYF,TGCAGCTCGATACAGGGTACAGATACGCAGTATTTT,-,TRBJ2-3,-,TRBV29-1
CASNAGDPLYEQYF,TGTGCCAGCAACGCGGGGGACCCCCTCTACGAGCAGTACTTC,-,TRBJ2-7,TRBD2,TRBV7-2
CASSLNPREAIAKNIQYF,TGTGCCAGCAGCCTAAATCCCAGGGAGGCCATAGCCAAAAACATTCAGTACTTC,-,TRBJ2-4,-,TRBV7-9
CASVMGGGYTGELFF,TGTGCCAGCGTCATGGGGGGGGGATACACCGGGGAGCTGTTTTTT,-,TRBJ2-2,TRBD2,TRBV28
CATRPRPYRGPQETQYF,TGTGCCACCCGGCCCCGCCCGTACAGGGGTCCGCAAGAGACCCAGTACTTC,-,TRBJ2-5,TRBD1,TRBV28
CASSFSLAGAFSHSYNEQFF,TGCGCCAGCAGCTTCAGCCTAGCGGGGGCATTTTCCCACTCCTACAATGAGCAGTTCTTC,-,TRBJ2-1,TRBD2,TRBV5-1
CASRDRGAEAFF,TGTGCCAGCCGAGACAGGGGGGCTGAAGCTTTCTTT,-,TRBJ1-1,TRBD1,TRBV19
CSSGTTSYEQYF,TGTTCCAGCGGGACAACCTCCTACGAGCAGTACTTC,once,TRBJ2-7,-,TRBV7-9
CASSLSGVGDTEAFF,TGTGCCAGCAGCTTAAGTGGGGTAGGGGACACTGAAGCTTTCTTT,-,TRBJ1-1,-,TRBV7-3
CASSSTGGTEAFF,TGTGCCAGCAGCTCGACAGGGGGCACTGAAGCTTTCTTT,-,TRBJ1-1,TRBD1,TRBV5-6
CASRTGQGAYEQYF,TGTGCCAGTAGGACGGGACAGGGCGCCTACGAGCAGTACTTC,-,TRBJ2-7,TRBD1,TRBV19
CASSPMTGKLSNEKLFF,TGTGCCAGCAGCCCTATGACAGGGAAGTTGTCTAATGAAAAACTGTTTTTT,once,TRBJ1-4,TRBD1,TRBV7-6
CASSPREGASNTEAFF,TGTGCCAGCAGCCCCCGGGAGGGGGCTTCGAATACTGAAGCTTTCTTT,-,TRBJ1-1,TRBD1,TRBV9
CASNRGAGNNYGYTF,TGTGCCAGCAACCGGGGGGCGGGGAACAACTATGGCTACACCTTC,-,TRBJ1-2,-,TRBV7-9
CASSYGGSTGWQFF,TGTGCCAGCAGTTATGGAGGTAGTACTGGGTGGCAGTTCTTC,once,TRBJ2-1,-,TRBV6-5
CASSTGILAEAFF,TGCGCCAGCAGCACGGGGATCTTAGCTGAAGCTTTCTTT,-,TRBJ1-1,-,TRBV5-1
CSALEETQYF,TGCAGTGCTCTCGAAGAGACCCAGTACTTC,-,TRBJ2-5,-,TRBV20-1
CASSYGTENSEQFF,TGTGCCAGCAGTTACGGGACAGAGAATAGTGAGCAGTTCTTC,-,TRBJ2-1,TRBD1,TRBV6-5
CASSIEAGVEKLFF,TGTGCCAGTAGCATAGAGGCAGGGGTAGAAAAACTGTTTTTT,-,TRBJ1-4,-,TRBV19
CAISELAGGLTGELFF,TGTGCCATCAGTGAGCTAGCGGGGGGGCTCACCGGGGAGCTGTTTTTT,-,TRBJ2-2,TRBD2,TRBV10-3
CASSPPGQLQETQYF,TGTGCCAGCAGCCCTCCGGGACAGCTGCAAGAGACCCAGTACTTC,-,TRBJ2-5,TRBD1,TRBV11-2
CASSLAGGYTGELFF,TGTGCCAGCAGCTTGGCCGGGGGATACACCGGGGAGCTGTTTTTT,-,TRBJ2-2,-,TRBV5-4
CASSQEPTSGVSTDTQYF,TGTGCCAGCAGCCAAGAACCCACTAGCGGGGTTAGCACAGATACGCAGTATTTT,few,TRBJ2-3,TRBD2,TRBV4-2
CASSYTGITEAFF,TGTGCCAGCAGTTATACAGGGATCACTGAAGCTTTCTTT,-,TRBJ1-1,-,TRBV6-6
CASSPGQVGDQPQHF,TGTGCCAGCAGCCCGGGACAGGTGGGGGATCAGCCCCAGCATTTT,-,TRBJ1-5,TRBD1,TRBV7-9